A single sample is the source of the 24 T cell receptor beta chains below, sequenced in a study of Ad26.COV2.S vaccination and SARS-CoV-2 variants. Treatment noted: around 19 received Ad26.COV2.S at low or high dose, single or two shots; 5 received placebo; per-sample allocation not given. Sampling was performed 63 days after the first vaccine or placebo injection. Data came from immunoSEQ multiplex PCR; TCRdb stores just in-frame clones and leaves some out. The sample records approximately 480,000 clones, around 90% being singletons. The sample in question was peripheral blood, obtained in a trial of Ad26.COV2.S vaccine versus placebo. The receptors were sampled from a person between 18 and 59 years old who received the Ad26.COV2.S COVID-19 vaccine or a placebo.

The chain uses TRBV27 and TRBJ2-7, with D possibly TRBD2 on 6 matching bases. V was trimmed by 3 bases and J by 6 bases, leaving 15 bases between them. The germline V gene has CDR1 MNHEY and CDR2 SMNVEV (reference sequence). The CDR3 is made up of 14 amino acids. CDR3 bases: TGTGCCAGCAGTTTGGGGGGTCAACAGGCCGAGCAGTACTTC. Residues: CASSLGGQQAEQYF.

In nucleotides, the CDR3 is TGCGCCAGCAGCTTGGGGGACAACTACAATGAGCAGTTCTTC. Translation: CASSLGDNYNEQFF. V and J are TRBV5-1 and TRBJ2-1; the D gene is possibly TRBD1 (6 bases). This CDR3 has 14 amino acids. V lost 0 bases and J lost 3, with 7 bases in between. Germline CDR1 SGHRS, CDR2 YFSETQ. The full variable domain, rest sourced from reference TRBV5-1 and TRBJ2-1, is KAGVTQTPRYLIKTRGQQVTLSCSPISGHRSVSWYQQTPGQGLQFLFEYFSETQRNKGNFPGRFSGRQFSNSRSEMNVSTLELGDSALYLCASSLGDNYNEQFFGPGTRLTVL.

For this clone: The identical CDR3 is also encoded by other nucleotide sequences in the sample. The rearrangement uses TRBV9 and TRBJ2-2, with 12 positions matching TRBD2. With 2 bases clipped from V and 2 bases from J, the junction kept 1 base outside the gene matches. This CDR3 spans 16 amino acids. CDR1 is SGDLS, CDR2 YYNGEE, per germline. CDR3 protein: CASSVGLAGNTGELFF. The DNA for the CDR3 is TGTGCCAGCAGCGTCGGACTAGCGGGAAACACCGGGGAGCTGTTTTTT.

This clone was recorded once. The CDR3 here is CASTKGLGSYNEQFF. CDR3 DNA sequence: TGTGCCAGTACCAAGGGGCTAGGGTCCTACAATGAGCAGTTCTTC. The genes are TRBV19 and TRBJ2-1; TRBD1 might be the D (5 bases). Trimming removed 7 bases at V and 1 base at J, with 14 bases between. Germline CDR1 is LNHDA and CDR2 is SQIVND (reference sequence). The CDR3 extends over 15 amino acids. The full variable domain, with the rest looked up from reference TRBV19 and TRBJ2-1, is DGGITQSPKYLFRKEGQNVTLSCEQNLNHDAMYWYRQDPGQGLRLIYYSQIVNDFQKGDIAEGYSVSREKKESFPLTVTSAQKNPTAFYLCASTKGLGSYNEQFFGPGTRLTVL.

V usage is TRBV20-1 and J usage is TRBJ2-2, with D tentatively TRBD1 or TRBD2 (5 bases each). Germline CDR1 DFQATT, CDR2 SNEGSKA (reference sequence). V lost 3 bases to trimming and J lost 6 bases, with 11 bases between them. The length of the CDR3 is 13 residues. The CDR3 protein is CSASVVGAGELFF. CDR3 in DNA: TGCAGTGCTAGTGTGGTGGGGGCCGGGGAGCTGTTTTTT.

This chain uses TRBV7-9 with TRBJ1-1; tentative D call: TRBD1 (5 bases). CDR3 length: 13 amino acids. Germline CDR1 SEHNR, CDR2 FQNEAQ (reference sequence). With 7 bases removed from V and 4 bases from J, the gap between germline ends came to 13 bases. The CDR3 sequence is CASIPGGITEAFF. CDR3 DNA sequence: TGTGCCAGCATCCCCGGGGGAATCACTGAAGCTTTCTTT.

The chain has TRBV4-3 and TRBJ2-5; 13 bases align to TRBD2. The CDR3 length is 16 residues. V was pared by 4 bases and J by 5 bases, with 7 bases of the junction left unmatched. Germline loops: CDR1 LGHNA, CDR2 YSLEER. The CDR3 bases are TGCGCCAGCAGCCTGAGTCCGGGACTAGCGGGGGAGACCCAGTACTTC. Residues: CASSLSPGLAGETQYF.

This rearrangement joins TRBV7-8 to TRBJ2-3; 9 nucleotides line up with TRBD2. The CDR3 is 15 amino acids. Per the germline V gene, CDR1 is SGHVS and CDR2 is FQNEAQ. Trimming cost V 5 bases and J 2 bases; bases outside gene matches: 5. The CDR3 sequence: CASSQAGGLTDTQYF. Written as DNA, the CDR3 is TGTGCCAGCAGCCAAGCGGGAGGACTCACAGATACGCAGTATTTT. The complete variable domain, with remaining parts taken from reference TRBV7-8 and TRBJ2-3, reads GAGVSQSPRYKVAKRGQDVALRCDPISGHVSLFWYQQALGQGPEFLTYFQNEAQLDKSGLPSDRFFAERPEGSVSTLKIQRTQQEDSAVYLCASSQAGGLTDTQYFGPGTRLTVL.

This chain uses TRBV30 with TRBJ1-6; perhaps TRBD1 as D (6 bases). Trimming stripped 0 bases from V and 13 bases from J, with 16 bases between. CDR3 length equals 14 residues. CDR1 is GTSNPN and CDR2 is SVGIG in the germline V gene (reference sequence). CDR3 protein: CAWSVLSGASPLHF. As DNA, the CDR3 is TGTGCCTGGAGTGTACTCTCAGGGGCCTCGCCCCTCCACTTT.

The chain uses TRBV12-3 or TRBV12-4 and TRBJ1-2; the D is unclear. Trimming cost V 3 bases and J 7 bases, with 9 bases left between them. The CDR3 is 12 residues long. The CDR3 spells CASSFPGGGYTF. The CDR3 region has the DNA TGTGCCAGCAGTTTTCCAGGAGGTGGCTACACCTTC.

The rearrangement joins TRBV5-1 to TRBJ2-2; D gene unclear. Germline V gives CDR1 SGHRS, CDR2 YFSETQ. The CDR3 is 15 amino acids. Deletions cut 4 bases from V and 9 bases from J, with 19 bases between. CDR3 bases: TGCGCCAGCAGCCGGGCTACTAACCCAGCCCGGGAGCTGTTTTTT. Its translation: CASSRATNPARELFF.

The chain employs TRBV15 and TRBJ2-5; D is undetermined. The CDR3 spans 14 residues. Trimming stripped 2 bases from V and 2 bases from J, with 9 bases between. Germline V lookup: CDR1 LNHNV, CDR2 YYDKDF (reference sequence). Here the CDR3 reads CATSRPGSQETQYF. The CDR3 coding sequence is TGTGCCACCAGCAGACCCGGGTCTCAAGAGACCCAGTACTTC.

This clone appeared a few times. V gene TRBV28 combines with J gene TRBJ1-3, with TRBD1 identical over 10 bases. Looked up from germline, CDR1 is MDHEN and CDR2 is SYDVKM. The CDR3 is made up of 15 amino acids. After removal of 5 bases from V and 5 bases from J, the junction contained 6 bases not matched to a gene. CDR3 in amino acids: CASSMGQGRRNTIYF. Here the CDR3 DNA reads TGTGCCAGCAGTATGGGACAGGGGCGAAGAAACACCATATATTTT.

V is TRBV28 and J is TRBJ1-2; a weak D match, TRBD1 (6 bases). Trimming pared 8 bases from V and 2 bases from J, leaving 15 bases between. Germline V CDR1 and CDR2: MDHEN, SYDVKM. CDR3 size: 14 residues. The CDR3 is CASRGGLSNYGYTF. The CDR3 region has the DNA TGTGCCAGCCGCGGGGGGCTTTCCAACTATGGCTACACCTTC.

The CDR3 loop reads CASSLIRGNEQYF. CDR3 in DNA: TGTGCCAGCAGTTTAATTAGGGGAAACGAGCAGTACTTC. This chain uses TRBV28 with TRBJ2-7; TRBD1 might be the D (5 bases). Trimming cost V 2 bases and J 5 bases, with 10 bases left between them. CDR1 is MDHEN and CDR2 is SYDVKM in the germline V gene. The CDR3 runs to 13 residues.

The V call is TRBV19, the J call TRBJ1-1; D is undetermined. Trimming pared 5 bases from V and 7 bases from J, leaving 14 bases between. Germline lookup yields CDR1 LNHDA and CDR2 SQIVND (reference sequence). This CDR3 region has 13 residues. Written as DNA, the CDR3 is TGTGCCAGTAGTCAAATACCAGGAGATGAAGCTTTCTTT. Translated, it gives CASSQIPGDEAFF.

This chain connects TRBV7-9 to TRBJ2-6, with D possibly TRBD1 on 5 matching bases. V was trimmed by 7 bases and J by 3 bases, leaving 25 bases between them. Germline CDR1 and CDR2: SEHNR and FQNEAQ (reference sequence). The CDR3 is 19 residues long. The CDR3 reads CASTLQADTGFFGANVLTF. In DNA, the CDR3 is TGTGCCAGCACCCTTCAGGCGGACACCGGATTTTTTGGGGCCAACGTCCTGACTTTC.

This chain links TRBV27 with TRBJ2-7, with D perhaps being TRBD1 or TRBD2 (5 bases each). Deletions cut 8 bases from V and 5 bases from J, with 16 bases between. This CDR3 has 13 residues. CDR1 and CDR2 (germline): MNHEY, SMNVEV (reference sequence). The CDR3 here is CASGDEPPNEQYF. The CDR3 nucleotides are TGTGCCAGCGGGGACGAACCCCCGAACGAGCAGTACTTC.

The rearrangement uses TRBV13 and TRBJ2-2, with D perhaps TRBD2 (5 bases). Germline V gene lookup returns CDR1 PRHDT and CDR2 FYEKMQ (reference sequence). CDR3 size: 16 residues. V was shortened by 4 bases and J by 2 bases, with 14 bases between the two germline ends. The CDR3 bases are TGTGCCAGCAGCTCACCGGGGTCGGGTAACACCGGGGAGCTGTTTTTT. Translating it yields CASSSPGSGNTGELFF.

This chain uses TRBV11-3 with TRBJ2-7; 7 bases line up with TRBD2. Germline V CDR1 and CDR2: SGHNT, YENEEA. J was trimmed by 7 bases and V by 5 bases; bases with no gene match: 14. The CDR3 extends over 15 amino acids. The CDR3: CASSHLAGTTGEQYF. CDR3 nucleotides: TGTGCCAGCAGCCACCTCGCGGGGACTACTGGGGAGCAGTACTTC.

The CDR3 here is CASRMGGTDTQYF. DNA for the CDR3: TGTGCCAGCAGGATGGGGGGTACAGATACGCAGTATTTT. The V and J genes are TRBV3-1 (or the pseudogene TRBV3-2) and TRBJ2-3; D may be TRBD2 (6 bases). With 6 bases removed from V and 3 bases from J, the gap between germline ends came to 10 bases. CDR1 is LGHDT and CDR2 is YNNKEL in the germline V gene (reference sequence). This CDR3 contains 13 residues.

This CDR3 reads CATSARTGVGYTF. CDR3 coding DNA: TGTGCCACCAGTGCGAGGACAGGGGTTGGCTACACCTTC. This sequence joins TRBV24-1 and TRBJ1-2, with 9 bases lining up with TRBD1. The V gene end was trimmed by 5 bases and the J gene end by 7 bases; junction bases not matched to a gene: 4. Germline V gives CDR1 KGHDR, CDR2 SFDVKD. The CDR3 runs to 13 residues.

The CDR3 bases are TGTGCCAGTAGTATAGATATTGGGACAGGGCTTCAAGAGACCCAGTACTTC. Translated, it gives CASSIDIGTGLQETQYF. V and J are TRBV19 and TRBJ2-5, with TRBD1 identical over 9 bases. The CDR3 covers 17 residues. After removal of 0 bases from V and 2 bases from J, the junction contained 7 bases not matched to a gene. Germline loops: CDR1 LNHDA, CDR2 SQIVND (reference sequence).

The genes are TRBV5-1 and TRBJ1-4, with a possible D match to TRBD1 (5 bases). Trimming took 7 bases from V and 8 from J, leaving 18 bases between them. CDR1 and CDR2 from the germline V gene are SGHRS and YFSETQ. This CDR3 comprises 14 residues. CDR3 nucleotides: TGCGCCAGCTCCGAACACCCCGCAGGGGAAAAACTGTTTTTT. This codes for CASSEHPAGEKLFF.